The 18 T cell receptor beta chains given below trace back to one sample, sequenced in a study of blood T cells in healthy people across ages. PCR was performed a second time for about 7 to 12 cycles using a sample-barcoded 5' primer and a J-beta primer mix. TCRdb reprocessed the 5' RACE reads with MiXCR, giving one entry per CDR3 protein. The sample holds hundreds of thousands of distinct CDR3 sequences; roughly 31% are singletons and the top ten take 15% to 17%. Sample: blood. These receptors came from an elderly woman in good health.

The chain combines TRBV29-1 with TRBJ1-1; weak D call: TRBD1 (5 bases). V lost 3 bases, J lost 14 bases, and 19 bases lay in between. From germline, CDR1 is SQVTM and CDR2 ANQGSEA. This CDR3 has 12 residues. The CDR3 protein is CSVDSQGPTRFF. The CDR3 DNA reads as TGCAGCGTTGATAGCCAGGGCCCGACGCGGTTCTTT.

The J gene is TRBJ2-3, the V gene TRBV29-1; D is possibly TRBD2 (6 bases). Germline CDR1 is SQVTM and CDR2 is ANQGSEA. The V gene lost 3 bases and the J gene lost 4 bases, with 11 bases spanning the gap. CDR3 length: 13 amino acids. The CDR3, as DNA: TGCAGCGTTGATCAGTCTAGCGCAGATACGCAGTATTTT. Residues: CSVDQSSADTQYF.

The chain is built from TRBV25-1 and TRBJ1-4, with no clear D. Germline assignment: CDR1 MGHDK and CDR2 SYGVNS. The CDR3 consists of 15 residues. V was cut by 1 base and J by 7 bases, with 13 bases left in between. CDR3 DNA sequence: TGTGCCAGCAGTGAATGGGCAACGGGGAGTGAAAAACTGTTTTTT. It translates to CASSEWATGSEKLFF.

This clonotype has just one count. This may be a read error: a much more frequent sequence differs by one nucleotide. V gene TRBV27 combines with J gene TRBJ2-1; 10 nucleotides match TRBD1. The J call may be incorrect, as the DNA end agrees better with TRBJ2-7. Looked up from germline, CDR1 is MNHEY and CDR2 is SMNVEV (reference sequence). CDR3 length equals 15 residues. For the CDR3, the DNA is TGTGCCAGCCGCAGGACAGGGGGTTCCTACAATGAGCAGTACTTC. It is translated as CASRRTGGSYNEQYF.

This chain links TRBV3-1 with TRBJ1-1; the D is unclear. The CDR3 covers 14 residues. V was shortened by 7 bases and J by 0 bases, with 12 bases between the two germline ends. The V gene's germline CDR1 is LGHDT and CDR2 YNNKEL (reference sequence). The CDR3 loop is CASTDGFLNTEAFF. The CDR3 bases are TGTGCCAGCACGGACGGGTTTCTGAACACTGAAGCTTTCTTT.

Concerning this clonotype itself: A much larger clone lies a single base off, so this may be a read error. The chain links TRBV24-1 to TRBJ2-7; 10 positions agree with TRBD1. Germline CDR1 and CDR2: KGHDR and SFDVKD. The V and J ends lost 3 bases and 7 bases, in that order; junction bases with no gene match: 11. The CDR3 contains 16 residues. The CDR3 DNA follows: TGTGCCACCAGTGATCGGACAGGGGGGTCTGTGAATGAGCAGTACTTC. Its protein product is CATSDRTGGSVNEQYF.

V is TRBV21-1 and J is TRBJ2-7. TRBV21-1 is flagged as a pseudogene. This CDR3 comprises 16 residues. CDR3 sequence: CASSKGNISRFYEQYF. CDR3 nucleotide sequence: TGTGCCAGCAGCAAAGGAAACATTAGTAGGTTCTACGAGCAGTACTTC.

This clonotype was counted between two and nine times. The V gene is TRBV20-1, the J gene TRBJ1-1; no definite D call. The germline V and J ends were trimmed by 0 bases and 7 bases, with 15 bases remaining between them. Germline CDR1 and CDR2: DFQATT and SNEGSKA (reference sequence). The CDR3 totals 14 residues. The DNA for the CDR3 is TGCAGTGCTAGAGATCTCGCGCGAGTTATTGAAGCTTTCTTT. Amino acid sequence: CSARDLARVIEAFF.

The V and J genes are TRBV15 and TRBJ2-7; D might be TRBD1 (6 bases). The J call may be incorrect, as the DNA end agrees better with TRBJ2-5. Germline assignment: CDR1 LNHNV and CDR2 YYDKDF (reference sequence). The CDR3 runs 15 residues. In DNA form, the CDR3 reads TGTGCCACCAGCAGGGCCCCAGGGGTAGGAGAGACCCAGTACTTC. It encodes CATSRAPGVGETQYF.

This clonotype was observed a few times. The chain employs TRBV6-7 and TRBJ2-5, with 8 positions matching TRBD2. TRBV6-7 is annotated as an ORF whose role is uncertain. There are 12 residues in the CDR3. V lost 5 bases and J lost 4; bases outside the gene matches: 0. CDR3 loop: CASSTSGETQYF. The CDR3 DNA reads TGTGCCAGCAGTACTAGCGGAGAGACCCAGTACTTC.

This clonotype was seen only once. This chain joins TRBV29-1 and TRBJ1-1; D is ambiguous. Trimming shortened V by 6 bases and J by 0 bases, and 11 bases separated the two germline ends. This CDR3 has 13 amino acids. Germline V gene lookup returns CDR1 SQVTM and CDR2 ANQGSEA. The CDR3 DNA reads as TGCAGCGTCTACCGCAGCATGAACACTGAAGCTTTCTTT. It codes for CSVYRSMNTEAFF. Filled out from reference TRBV29-1 and TRBJ1-1, the complete variable domain reads SAVISQKPSRDICQRGTSLTIQCQVDSQVTMMFWYRQQPGQSLTLIATANQGSEATYESGFVIDKFPISRPNLTFSTLTVSNMSPEDSSIYLCSVYRSMNTEAFFGQGTRLTVV.

This clonotype was observed many times. CDR3 loop: CASSPGGGILDEQYF. For the CDR3, the DNA is TGCGCCAGCAGCCCCGGAGGCGGGATTCTCGACGAGCAGTACTTC. V usage is TRBV5-1 and J usage is TRBJ2-7; possibly TRBD2 for D (6 bases). The CDR3 has 15 residues. Trimming stripped 4 bases from V and 5 bases from J, with 19 bases between. The germline gives CDR1 SGHRS, CDR2 YFSETQ.

The chain links TRBV12-3 or TRBV12-4 to TRBJ2-1; TRBD1 or TRBD2 may be the D gene (5 bases each). There are 16 residues in the CDR3. V lost 5 bases, J lost 4 bases, and 18 bases lay in between. DNA for the CDR3: TGTGCCAGCAGTCAACCGGGACCAAGGAATTACAATGAGCAGTTCTTC. The encoded protein is CASSQPGPRNYNEQFF.

This clonotype was seen repeatedly, ten times or more. The CDR3 protein is CASSASTRGYYEQYF. The DNA of the CDR3 is TGTGCCAGCAGCGCCTCGACAAGGGGATACTACGAGCAGTACTTC. The genes are TRBV7-2 and TRBJ2-7; tentative D call: TRBD1 (5 bases). V dropped 5 bases and J dropped 3 bases, with 17 bases sitting between them. Per germline, CDR1 SGHTA and CDR2 FQGNSA. CDR3 length equals 15 residues.

This clonotype has only a few counts. A much bigger clone sits one base away, suggesting this may be a read error. The chain uses TRBV6-5 and TRBJ2-5; D is unclear. In germline, CDR1 is MNHEY, CDR2 SVGAGI. The CDR3 sequence is 15 residues long. The chain's CDR3 is CASSYGEVSQEAQYF. CDR3 nucleotide sequence: TGTGCCAGCAGTTACGGCGAGGTTTCACAAGAGGCCCAGTACTTC.

This clonotype has just a few counts. A much more abundant neighbour one base away suggests this may be a read error. V is TRBV10-3 and J is TRBJ2-1; D is uncertain. This CDR3 has 12 amino acids. Germline V CDR1 and CDR2: ENHRY, SYGVKD. V lost 6 bases, J lost 8 bases, and 11 bases lay in between. The CDR3 nucleotides are TGTGCCATCAGCCCGGGCTGTTATGAGCAGTTCTTC. Its protein product is CAISPGCYEQFF.

Details on this clonotype: This sequence may be a read error, since a much larger clone differs from it by one base. This chain links TRBV2 with TRBJ2-5; TRBD2 aligns across 12 bases. V was clipped by 5 bases and J by 11 bases; unmatched bases: 15. The CDR3 consists of 16 residues. CDR1 is SNHLY, CDR2 FYNNEI, per germline. The CDR3 reads CASSTRLAGEVDEQYF. The CDR3 nucleotides read TGTGCCAGCAGTACCAGACTAGCGGGGGAGGTAGATGAGCAGTACTTC.

This clonotype occurred many times. The gene calls are TRBV4-2 and TRBJ2-7; 9 bases are a match to TRBD1. Germline assignment: CDR1 LGHNA and CDR2 YNFKEQ. This CDR3 is built from 16 residues. Trimming at V came to 1 base and at J to 2 bases, leaving 6 bases not matched to a gene. CDR3 in amino acids: CASSQATGGWAYEQYF. The CDR3 DNA sequence: TGTGCCAGCAGCCAAGCCACAGGGGGCTGGGCCTACGAGCAGTACTTC.